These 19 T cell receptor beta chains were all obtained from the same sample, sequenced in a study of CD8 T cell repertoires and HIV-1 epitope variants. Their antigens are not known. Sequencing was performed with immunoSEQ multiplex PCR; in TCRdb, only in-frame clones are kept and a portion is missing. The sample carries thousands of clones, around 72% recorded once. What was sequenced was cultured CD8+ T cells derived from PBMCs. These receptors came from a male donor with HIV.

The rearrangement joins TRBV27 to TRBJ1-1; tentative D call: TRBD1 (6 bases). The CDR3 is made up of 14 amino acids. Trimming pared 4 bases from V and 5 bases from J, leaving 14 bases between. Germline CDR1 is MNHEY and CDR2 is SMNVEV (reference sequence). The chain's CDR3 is CASSSGTWGTEAFF. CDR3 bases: TGTGCCAGCAGTTCCGGGACATGGGGGACTGAAGCTTTCTTT.

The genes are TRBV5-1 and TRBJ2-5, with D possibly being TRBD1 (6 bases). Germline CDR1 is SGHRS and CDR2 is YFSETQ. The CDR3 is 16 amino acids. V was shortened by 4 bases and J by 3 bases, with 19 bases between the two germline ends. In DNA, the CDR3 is TGCGCCAGCAGCACGACAGGTTGGGTCTTCGAAGAGACCCAGTACTTC. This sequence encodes CASSTTGWVFEETQYF.

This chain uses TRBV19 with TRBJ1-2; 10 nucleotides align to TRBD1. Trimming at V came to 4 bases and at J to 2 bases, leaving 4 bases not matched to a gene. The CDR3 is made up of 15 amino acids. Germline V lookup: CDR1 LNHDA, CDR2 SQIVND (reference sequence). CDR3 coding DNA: TGTGCCAGTAGTAGCCCGGGACAGGGGAACTATGGCTACACCTTC. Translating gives CASSSPGQGNYGYTF. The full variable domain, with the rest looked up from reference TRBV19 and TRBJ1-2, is DGGITQSPKYLFRKEGQNVTLSCEQNLNHDAMYWYRQDPGQGLRLIYYSQIVNDFQKGDIAEGYSVSREKKESFPLTVTSAQKNPTAFYLCASSSPGQGNYGYTFGSGTRLTVV.

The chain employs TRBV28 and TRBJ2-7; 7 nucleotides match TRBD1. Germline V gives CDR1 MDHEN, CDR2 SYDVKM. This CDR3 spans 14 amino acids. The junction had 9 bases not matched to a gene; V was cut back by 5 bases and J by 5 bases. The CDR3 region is CASSPPDRAHEQYF. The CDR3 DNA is TGTGCCAGCAGTCCCCCTGACAGGGCCCACGAGCAGTACTTC.

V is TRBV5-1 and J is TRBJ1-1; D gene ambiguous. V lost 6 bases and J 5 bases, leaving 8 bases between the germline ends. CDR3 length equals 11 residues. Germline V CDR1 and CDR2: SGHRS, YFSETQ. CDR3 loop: CASTAGTEAFF. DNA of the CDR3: TGCGCCAGCACCGCGGGGACTGAAGCTTTCTTT. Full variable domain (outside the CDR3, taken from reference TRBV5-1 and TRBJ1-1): KAGVTQTPRYLIKTRGQQVTLSCSPISGHRSVSWYQQTPGQGLQFLFEYFSETQRNKGNFPGRFSGRQFSNSRSEMNVSTLELGDSALYLCASTAGTEAFFGQGTRLTVV.

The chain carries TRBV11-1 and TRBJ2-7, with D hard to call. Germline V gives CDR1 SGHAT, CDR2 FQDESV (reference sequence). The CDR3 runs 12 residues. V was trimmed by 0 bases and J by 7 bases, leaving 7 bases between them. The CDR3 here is CASSLAGNEQYF. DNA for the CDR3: TGTGCCAGCAGCTTAGCGGGGAATGAGCAGTACTTC.

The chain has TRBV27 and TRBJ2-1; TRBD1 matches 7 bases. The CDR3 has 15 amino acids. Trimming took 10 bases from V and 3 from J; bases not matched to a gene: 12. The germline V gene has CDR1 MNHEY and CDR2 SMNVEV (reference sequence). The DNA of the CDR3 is TGTGCCACCTCCCTTGGGGACAGCATCTACAATGAGCAGTTCTTC. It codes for CATSLGDSIYNEQFF.

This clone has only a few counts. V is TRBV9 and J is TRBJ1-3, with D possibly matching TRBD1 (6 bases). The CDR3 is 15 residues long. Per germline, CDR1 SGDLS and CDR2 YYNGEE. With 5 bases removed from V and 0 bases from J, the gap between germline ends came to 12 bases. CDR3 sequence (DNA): TGTGCCAGCAGTGCTACAGGGAGCTCTGGAAACACCATATATTTT. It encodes CASSATGSSGNTIYF.

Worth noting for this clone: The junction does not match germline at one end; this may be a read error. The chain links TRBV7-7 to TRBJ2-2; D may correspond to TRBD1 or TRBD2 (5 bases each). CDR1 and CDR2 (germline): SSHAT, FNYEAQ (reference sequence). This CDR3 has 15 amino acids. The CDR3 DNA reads TGTGCTAGCAGCCCCTTGGGACCCCGCCCCGGGGAGCTGTTTTTT. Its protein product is CASSPLGPRPGELFF.

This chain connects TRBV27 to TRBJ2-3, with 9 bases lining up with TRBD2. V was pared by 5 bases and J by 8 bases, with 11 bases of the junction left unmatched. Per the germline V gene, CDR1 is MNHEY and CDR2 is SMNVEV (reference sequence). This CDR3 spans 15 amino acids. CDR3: CASSRASGVVATQYF. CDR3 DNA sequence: TGTGCCAGCAGTCGGGCTAGCGGGGTGGTAGCTACGCAGTATTTT.

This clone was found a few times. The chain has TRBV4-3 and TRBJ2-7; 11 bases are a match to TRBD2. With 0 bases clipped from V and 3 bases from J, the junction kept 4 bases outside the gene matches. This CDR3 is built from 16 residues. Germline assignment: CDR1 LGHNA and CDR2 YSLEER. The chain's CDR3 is CASSQDYGTSGYEQYF. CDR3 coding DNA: TGCGCCAGCAGCCAAGATTACGGGACTAGCGGCTACGAGCAGTACTTC.

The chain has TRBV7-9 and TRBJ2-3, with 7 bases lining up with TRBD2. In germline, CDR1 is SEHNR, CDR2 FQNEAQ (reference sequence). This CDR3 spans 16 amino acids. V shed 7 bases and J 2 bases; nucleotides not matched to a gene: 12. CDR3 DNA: TGTGCCAGCACCCTCAACTCGGGGGGACCCACAGATACGCAGTATTTT. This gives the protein CASTLNSGGPTDTQYF.

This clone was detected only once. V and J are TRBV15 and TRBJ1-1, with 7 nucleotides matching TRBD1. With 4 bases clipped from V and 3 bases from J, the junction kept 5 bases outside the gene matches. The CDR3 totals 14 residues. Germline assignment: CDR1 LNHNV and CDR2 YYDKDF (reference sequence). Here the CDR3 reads CATSKGTDHTEAFF. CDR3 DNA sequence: TGTGCCACCAGCAAGGGGACAGACCACACTGAAGCTTTCTTT.

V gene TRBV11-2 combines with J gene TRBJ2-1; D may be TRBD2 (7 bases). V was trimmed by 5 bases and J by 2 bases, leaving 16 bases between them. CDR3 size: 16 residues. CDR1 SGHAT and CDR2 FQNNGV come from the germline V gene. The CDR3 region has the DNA TGTGCCAGCAGCCCCAGGGGAGGGGGTCCCTACAATGAGCAGTTCTTC. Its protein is CASSPRGGGPYNEQFF.

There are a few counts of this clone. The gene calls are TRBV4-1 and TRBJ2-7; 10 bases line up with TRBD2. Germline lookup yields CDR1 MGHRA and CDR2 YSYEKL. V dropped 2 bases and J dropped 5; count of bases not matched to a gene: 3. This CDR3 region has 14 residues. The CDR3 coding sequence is TGCGCCAGCAGCCAACTAGCGGGAGACCACGAGCAGTACTTC. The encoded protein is CASSQLAGDHEQYF.

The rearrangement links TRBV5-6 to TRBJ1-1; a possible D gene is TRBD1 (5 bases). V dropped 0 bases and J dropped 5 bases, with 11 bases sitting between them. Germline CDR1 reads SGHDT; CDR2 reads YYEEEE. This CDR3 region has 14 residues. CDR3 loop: CASSLEERGTEAFF. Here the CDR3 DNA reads TGTGCCAGCAGCTTGGAGGAAAGGGGAACTGAAGCTTTCTTT.

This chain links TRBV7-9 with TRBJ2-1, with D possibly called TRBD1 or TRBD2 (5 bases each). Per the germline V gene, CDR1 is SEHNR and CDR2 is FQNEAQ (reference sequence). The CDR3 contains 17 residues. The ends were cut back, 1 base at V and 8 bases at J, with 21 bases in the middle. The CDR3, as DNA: TGTGCCAGCAGCTTAGGGGATCCGGGACCCCCTCCGTATGAGCAGTTCTTC. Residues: CASSLGDPGPPPYEQFF.

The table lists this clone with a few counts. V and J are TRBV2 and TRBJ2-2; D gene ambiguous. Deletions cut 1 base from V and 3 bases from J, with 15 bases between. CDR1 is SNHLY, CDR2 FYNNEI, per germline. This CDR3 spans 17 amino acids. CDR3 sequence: CASSEVAPGLDTGELFF. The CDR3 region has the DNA TGTGCCAGCAGTGAAGTAGCTCCTGGGCTAGACACCGGGGAGCTGTTTTTT.

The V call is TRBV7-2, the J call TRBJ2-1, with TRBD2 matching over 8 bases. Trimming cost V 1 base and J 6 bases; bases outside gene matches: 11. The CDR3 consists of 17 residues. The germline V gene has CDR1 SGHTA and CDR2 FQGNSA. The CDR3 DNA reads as TGTGCCAGCAGCTTAGAGCCCCGGACTAGCTGGGGCAATGAGCAGTTCTTC. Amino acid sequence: CASSLEPRTSWGNEQFF.